The clone carrying this TCR beta chain appeared a few times. RNA transcripts served as the template for amplifying TCR beta CDR3 regions. Researchers ran a first-round RT-PCR on the TCR CDR3 using the HTBI primer set. TCRdb redid the calling of the multiplex PCR reads with MiXCR, one entry per CDR3 protein. The repertoire holds 400,000 to 600,000 distinct CDR3 sequences, with around 15% as singletons. Germline V gene lookup returns CDR1 GTSNPN and CDR2 SVGIG (reference sequence). This CDR3 has 14 residues. Trimming removed 5 bases from V and 4 bases from J, with 16 bases in between. The data are from a study of T cells in Graves' hyperthyroidism and ophthalmopathy. In the study overall: At initial diagnosis, before any treatment had begun, peripheral blood was obtained.

The clonotype was recovered from a woman in her 30s with Graves' ophthalmopathy. What was sequenced was blood. This chain links TRBV30 with TRBJ2-3; D might be TRBD2 (6 bases). The CDR3, as DNA: TGTGCCTGGTCTACGGGACTTACCGCAGATACGCAGTATTTT. This encodes CAWSTGLTADTQYF.